This T cell receptor (beta chain) originates from a study of beta chain features in type 1 diabetes. Study outcomes and limitations: A moderate, significant TCRB CDR3 shortening appeared in type 1 diabetes across four CD4+ subsets.

What was sequenced were expressed TCRB transcripts, since all of the isolated RNA had been reverse transcribed. The assay was immunoSEQ multiplex PCR, and TCRdb's table has in-frame clones only and misses some. This table has hundreds of thousands of clones, over 13% appearing once. With respect to this clone: As yet, its antigen is unknown.

The material sequenced was naive CD4+ T cells from blood. The receptor's source is a man younger than 35 with type 1 diabetes.

The CDR3 nucleotides are TGTGCCAGCAGGGTCGGACAGGGTAGTAATGAGCAGTTCTTC. This sequence encodes CASRVGQGSNEQFF. The V call is TRBV28, the J call TRBJ2-1; TRBD1 agrees at 8 bases. V shed 6 bases, J shed 7 bases, and the junction held 8 bases outside the gene matches. There are 14 residues in the CDR3. Germline CDR1 and CDR2: MDHEN and SYDVKM. The whole variable domain, filled in from reference TRBV28 and TRBJ2-1, reads DVKVTQSSRYLVKRTGEKVFLECVQDMDHENMFWYRQDPGLGLRLIYFSYDVKMKEKGDIPEGYSVSREKKERFSLILESASTNQTSMYLCASRVGQGSNEQFFGPGTRLTVL.